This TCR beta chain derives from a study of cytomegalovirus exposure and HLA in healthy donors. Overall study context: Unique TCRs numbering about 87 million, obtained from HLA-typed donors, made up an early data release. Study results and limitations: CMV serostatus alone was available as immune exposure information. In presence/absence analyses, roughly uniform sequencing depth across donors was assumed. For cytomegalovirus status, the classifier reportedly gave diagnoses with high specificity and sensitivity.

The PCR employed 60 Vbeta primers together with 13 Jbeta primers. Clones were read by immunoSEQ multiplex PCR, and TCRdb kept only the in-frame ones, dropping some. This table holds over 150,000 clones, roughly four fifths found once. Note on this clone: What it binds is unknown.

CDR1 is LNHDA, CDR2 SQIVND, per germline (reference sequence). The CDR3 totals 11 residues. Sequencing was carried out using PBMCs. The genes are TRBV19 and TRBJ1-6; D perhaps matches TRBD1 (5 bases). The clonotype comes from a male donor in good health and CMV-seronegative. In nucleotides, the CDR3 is TGTGCAGCCGGGGGGACTTCACCCCTCCACTTT. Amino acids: CAAGGTSPLHF.